Following are 25 T cell receptor beta chains from one sample sequenced in a study of CD8+ T cells in alopecia areata. RNA extraction was followed by reverse transcription into cDNA, which acted as the sequencing template. Sequencing used immunoSEQ multiplex PCR; TCRdb keeps in-frame clones, though not all of them. The sample includes 150,000 to 200,000 clones, 50% to 60% of them seen just once. This specimen was CD4+ T cells sorted from blood, taken at week 0. The receptors were sampled from a human donor with alopecia areata.

The rearrangement uses TRBV4-2 and TRBJ2-7; D is unresolved. V was pared by 0 bases and J by 0 bases, with 3 bases between. Germline lookup yields CDR1 LGHNA and CDR2 YNFKEQ. CDR3 size: 13 residues. Written as DNA, the CDR3 is TGTGCCAGCAGCCAAGATATCTCCTACGAGCAGTACTTC. It specifies CASSQDISYEQYF.

The rearrangement links TRBV10-3 to TRBJ2-5; 7 nucleotides line up with TRBD1. CDR1 and CDR2 from the germline V gene are ENHRY and SYGVKD. V shed 7 bases, J shed 3 bases, and the junction held 5 bases outside the gene matches. The CDR3 runs to 13 residues. In nucleotides, the CDR3 is TGTGCCATCAATAACAGGGGAGAAGAGACCCAGTACTTC. Residues: CAINNRGEETQYF.

This clone is a singleton in its sample. The chain has TRBV4-1 and TRBJ2-5; weak D call: TRBD1 (6 bases). Germline V gene sequence: CDR1 MGHRA, CDR2 YSYEKL. The V and J ends lost 1 base and 2 bases respectively, with 14 bases between them. The CDR3 is 16 amino acids. CDR3 amino acids: CASSQGWGHGQETQYF. The DNA of the CDR3 is TGCGCCAGCAGCCAAGGTTGGGGGCATGGGCAAGAGACCCAGTACTTC.

The chain combines TRBV29-1 with TRBJ1-1; D not resolved. The CDR3 has 13 residues. The V gene lost 7 bases and the J gene lost 3 bases, with 15 bases spanning the gap. From germline, CDR1 is SQVTM and CDR2 ANQGSEA. For the CDR3, the DNA is TGCAGCGCCAGGTTTGGGTTGGACACTGAAGCTTTCTTT. Residues: CSARFGLDTEAFF.

V gene TRBV9 combines with J gene TRBJ2-1; 9 nucleotides match TRBD2. J was trimmed by 5 bases and V by 4 bases; bases with no gene match: 10. Germline V gene lookup returns CDR1 SGDLS and CDR2 YYNGEE. The CDR3 has 16 amino acids. CDR3 in amino acids: CASSPTSSGGDNEQFF. In DNA form, the CDR3 reads TGTGCCAGCAGCCCCACAAGTAGCGGGGGAGACAATGAGCAGTTCTTC.

This chain joins TRBV11-3 and TRBJ1-2; TRBD1 matches at 8 bases. The V gene's germline CDR1 is SGHNT and CDR2 YENEEA. This CDR3 contains 13 residues. V lost 5 bases and J lost 8; bases outside the gene matches: 7. In nucleotides, the CDR3 is TGTGCCAGCAGCGCCGGGACAGGAGGGGGCTACACCTTC. Its translation is CASSAGTGGGYTF.

This clone was detected once. The rearrangement uses TRBV6-5 and TRBJ1-6, with 9 bases fitting TRBD1. The V gene's germline CDR1 is MNHEY and CDR2 SVGAGI. There are 16 residues in the CDR3. Trimming took 4 bases from V and 6 from J; bases not matched to a gene: 7. The CDR3 region is CASSSSPGQGNSPLHF. As DNA, the CDR3 is TGTGCCAGCAGTTCCTCGCCGGGACAGGGTAATTCACCCCTCCACTTT.

The chain combines TRBV13 with TRBJ2-5; the match to TRBD2 covers 9 bases. The CDR3 is 16 amino acids. Losses at the gene ends were 1 base for V and 4 bases for J; bases not matched to a gene: 7. Germline V gene data show CDR1 as PRHDT and CDR2 as FYEKMQ (reference sequence). CDR3 protein: CASSLVASGAVETQYF. The CDR3, as DNA: TGTGCCAGCAGCTTAGTAGCTAGCGGGGCGGTAGAGACCCAGTACTTC.

Turning to this clone: The sample carries other DNA sequences with the same CDR3. V usage is TRBV5-6 and J usage is TRBJ2-3, with D possibly matching TRBD2 (6 bases). CDR3 length: 15 amino acids. The germline V and J ends were trimmed by 2 bases and 0 bases, with 10 bases remaining between them. Germline lookup yields CDR1 SGHDT and CDR2 YYEEEE. The CDR3 sequence: CASSFTGTSTDTQYF. DNA of the CDR3: TGTGCCAGCAGCTTCACCGGGACTAGCACAGATACGCAGTATTTT.

This clone was detected a few times. The gene calls are TRBV7-3 and TRBJ1-1; D is unresolved. CDR1 is SGHTA, CDR2 FQGTGA, per germline. There are 13 residues in the CDR3. Between the trimmed V and J ends, which lost 5 bases and 1 base, there was a span of 8 bases. The DNA for the CDR3 is TGTGCCAGCAGCGAAACGGCGAACACTGAAGCTTTCTTT. Translation gives CASSETANTEAFF.

The chain links TRBV7-6 to TRBJ1-4; the D gene is possibly TRBD1 (5 bases). The CDR3 length is 14 residues. Trimming stripped 0 bases from V and 8 bases from J, with 10 bases between. Per the germline V gene, CDR1 is SGHVS and CDR2 is FNYEAQ. The CDR3 sequence is CASSLAGHLEKLFF. CDR3 in DNA: TGTGCCAGCAGCTTAGCCGGACATCTCGAAAAACTGTTTTTT.

The V and J genes are TRBV29-1 and TRBJ2-7; 9 positions agree with TRBD1. Germline V gives CDR1 SQVTM, CDR2 ANQGSEA. The CDR3 sequence is 16 residues long. V lost 6 bases to trimming and J lost 4 bases; unmatched junction nucleotides: 16. CDR3 DNA: TGCAGCGTCGAGGGACAGGGACGTTTCTCAACTTACGAGCAGTACTTC. Translation gives CSVEGQGRFSTYEQYF.

The V and J genes are TRBV27 and TRBJ1-6; D not certain. CDR1 is MNHEY, CDR2 SMNVEV, per germline (reference sequence). CDR3 length equals 16 residues. V lost 6 bases and J 5 bases, leaving 17 bases between the germline ends. The CDR3 here is CASRMRPREDNSPLHF. DNA for the CDR3: TGTGCCAGCAGAATGAGACCTCGGGAGGATAATTCACCCCTCCACTTT.

This clone was counted only a few times. This chain uses TRBV15 with TRBJ2-7; TRBD1 might be the D (6 bases). Trimming shortened V by 3 bases and J by 3 bases, and 9 bases separated the two germline ends. In germline, CDR1 is LNHNV, CDR2 YYDKDF (reference sequence). This CDR3 region has 13 residues. CDR3 DNA: TGTGCCACCAGCAGGGAACAGGGCTACGAGCAGTACTTC. It encodes CATSREQGYEQYF. Filled out from reference TRBV15 and TRBJ2-7, the complete variable domain reads DAMVIQNPRYQVTQFGKPVTLSCSQTLNHNVMYWYQQKSSQAPKLLFHYYDKDFNNEADTPDNFQSRRPNTSFCFLDIRSPGLGDTAMYLCATSREQGYEQYFGPGTRLTVT.

In this sample, this clone turned up once. The gene calls are TRBV6-1 and TRBJ1-2; D possibly corresponds to TRBD1 (6 bases). The CDR3 length is 14 residues. From germline, CDR1 is MNHNS and CDR2 SASEGT. The V end was cut by 4 bases, the J end by 11 bases, with 20 bases between. Here the CDR3 reads CASSALGQPDWYTF. The CDR3 nucleotides read TGTGCCAGCAGTGCACTCGGACAGCCTGATTGGTACACCTTC.

This clone has a handful of counts. The rearrangement links TRBV28 to TRBJ1-5; 7 bases are shared with TRBD1. Germline CDR1 reads MDHEN; CDR2 reads SYDVKM. There are 14 residues in the CDR3. The trim removed 10 bases at V and 1 base at J, leaving 7 bases unmatched. Here the CDR3 DNA reads TGTGCCACCAACACAGGGGTGAGCAATCAGCCCCAGCATTTT. This codes for CATNTGVSNQPQHF.

In regard to this clone: The same CDR3 arises from other DNA sequences in this sample as well. The chain joins TRBV29-1 to TRBJ2-5; D is perhaps TRBD2 (6 bases). The germline V gene encodes CDR1 SQVTM and CDR2 ANQGSEA. Deletions cut 7 bases from V and 0 bases from J, with 9 bases between. CDR3 length: 12 amino acids. CDR3 nucleotide sequence: TGCAGCGCCGGAGGGTACCAAGAGACCCAGTACTTC. The encoded protein is CSAGGYQETQYF.

In its sample, this clone was seen once. J is TRBJ2-5 and V is TRBV2; 11 bases fit TRBD2. Trimming at V came to 1 base and at J to 2 bases, leaving 15 bases not matched to a gene. Germline V gene lookup returns CDR1 SNHLY and CDR2 FYNNEI. The CDR3 length is 20 residues. The CDR3 protein is CASSEGSLGTSGDQQETQYF. Written as DNA, the CDR3 is TGTGCCAGCAGTGAAGGGAGCCTCGGGACTAGCGGCGATCAACAAGAGACCCAGTACTTC.

This chain connects TRBV7-2 to TRBJ2-2, with unresolved D. CDR1 and CDR2 (germline): SGHTA, FQGNSA. V lost 0 bases and J lost 4, with 3 bases in between. The CDR3 has 13 residues. CDR3 amino acids: CASSLASTGELFF. For the CDR3, the DNA is TGTGCCAGCAGCTTAGCCTCCACCGGGGAGCTGTTTTTT.

This clone showed up just a few times. The V and J genes are TRBV6-5 and TRBJ1-1; D possibly corresponds to TRBD1 (6 bases). The germline gives CDR1 MNHEY, CDR2 SVGAGI. This CDR3 is built from 14 residues. V shed 6 bases and J shed 1 base, with 12 bases lying between them. The CDR3 DNA follows: TGTGCCAGCAGAGCCGGGACATCGAACACTGAAGCTTTCTTT. Amino acids: CASRAGTSNTEAFF.

The gene calls are TRBV29-1 and TRBJ2-2, with 9 bases lining up with TRBD1. Germline values: CDR1 SQVTM, CDR2 ANQGSEA. This CDR3 has 12 amino acids. Losses at the gene ends were 7 bases for V and 5 bases for J; bases not matched to a gene: 2. The CDR3 loop is CSGDRETGELFF. The CDR3 DNA reads TGCAGCGGGGACAGGGAGACCGGGGAGCTGTTTTTT.

This clone was seen a few times. The chain links TRBV29-1 to TRBJ1-2; D remains ambiguous. There are 12 residues in the CDR3. Germline values: CDR1 SQVTM, CDR2 ANQGSEA. V lost 4 bases and J 1 base, leaving 7 bases between the germline ends. CDR3 bases: TGCAGCGTTGTGAGGGATAACTATGGCTACACCTTC. It yields the protein CSVVRDNYGYTF.

This clone has just a few counts. The chain joins TRBV19 to TRBJ2-1; D is ambiguous. This CDR3 region has 11 residues. Germline loops: CDR1 LNHDA, CDR2 SQIVND (reference sequence). With 3 bases removed from V and 15 bases from J, the gap between germline ends came to 12 bases. This CDR3 reads CASSIVGQRFF. In DNA form, the CDR3 reads TGTGCCAGTAGTATTGTCGGTCAGCGGTTCTTC.

The chain joins TRBV28 to TRBJ2-5; TRBD1 matches at 8 bases. Trimming cost V 6 bases and J 4 bases; bases outside gene matches: 10. The CDR3 contains 15 residues. Per germline, CDR1 MDHEN and CDR2 SYDVKM. CDR3: CASSLAGGEPETQYF. The CDR3, as DNA: TGTGCCAGCAGCTTGGCAGGGGGCGAGCCAGAGACCCAGTACTTC.

The chain uses TRBV5-6 and TRBJ2-1, with 7 bases aligning to TRBD1. Per the germline V gene, CDR1 is SGHDT and CDR2 is YYEEEE. With V trimmed by 2 bases and J by 4 bases, 3 bases remained unmatched. This CDR3 spans 14 amino acids. In nucleotides, the CDR3 is TGTGCCAGCAGCTTCCGGGACAGTTACAATGAGCAGTTCTTC. It codes for CASSFRDSYNEQFF.